This is a list of T cell receptor beta chains from one sample in a study of cytomegalovirus exposure and HLA in healthy donors. Sequencing was performed with immunoSEQ multiplex PCR; in TCRdb, only in-frame clones are kept and a portion is missing. Among around 140,000 clones listed, 77% were seen once. Sequences were obtained from PBMCs. Receptor source: a woman aged 40-49 years in good health and CMV-seronegative. The CDR3 runs from the conserved cysteine through the conserved F or W. A D gene is named only where the DNA matches it firmly. Not all rows give a size; the values are once, few, many and, for expanded clones, a class.

cdr3_nt cdr3_aa j_call d_call v_call clone_size
TGCGCCAGCAGTCCCGGGGGAGGAAACACCATATATTTT CASSPGGGNTIYF TRBJ1-3 NA TRBV5-1 NA
TGTGCCATCAGTGAAGAGGACAGGCCTAATTCACCCCTCCACTTT CAISEEDRPNSPLHF TRBJ1-6 TRBD1 TRBV10-3 NA
TGCGCCAGCAGCTTGGATACGGGGAGACCTTCTGGGGCCAACGTCCTGACTTTC CASSLDTGRPSGANVLTF TRBJ2-6 NA TRBV5-1 NA
TGTGCCTGGAGTTATCCCAGGACTGGGGCCAACGTCCTGACTTTC CAWSYPRTGANVLTF TRBJ2-6 NA TRBV30 NA
TGTGCCAGCAGTGGAGTTGGACTGCGGATTTTGGAGTACTTC CASSGVGLRILEYF TRBJ2-7 NA TRBV2 few
TGCGCCAGCAGTACCGCCGGGACAGGGTTGGGCGGGAACACTGAGGCTTTCTTT CASSTAGTGLGGNTEAFF TRBJ1-1 TRBD1 TRBV10-1 NA
TGCAGCGTTGACTCCCGAGGGGGTACGGACTATGGCTACACCTTC CSVDSRGGTDYGYTF TRBJ1-2 NA TRBV29-1 NA
TGTGCCAGCAGCTTCCGGACAGGGGCCAAAAACATTCAGTACTTC CASSFRTGAKNIQYF TRBJ2-4 TRBD1 TRBV7-2 few
TGTGCCAGCAGTGAGGTTATGAGCCACACCTTC CASSEVMSHTF TRBJ1-2 NA TRBV2 NA
TGTGCCAGCAGTGCCAACCGGGACAGGGAAAGCCACTATGGCTACACCTTC CASSANRDRESHYGYTF TRBJ1-2 TRBD1 TRBV6-1 NA
TGTGCCAGCAGCAGACAGGGTGATAGCTCTGGAAACACCATATATTTT CASSRQGDSSGNTIYF TRBJ1-3 TRBD1 TRBV9 NA
TGTGCCAGCAGTTTAAGCTGGAGTGAGGCGAAGTATGGCTACACCTTC CASSLSWSEAKYGYTF TRBJ1-2 NA TRBV7-8 NA
TGTGCCAGCAGACACAGGGGGCTCGGCTATGGCTACACCTTC CASRHRGLGYGYTF TRBJ1-2 TRBD1 TRBV6-5 once
TGCGCCAGCAGCCAAGAGTTTAATGGTTTTTCGCCAGATTATGGCTACACCTTC CASSQEFNGFSPDYGYTF TRBJ1-2 NA TRBV4-3 NA
TGTGCCAGCAGCTCTTATTCCGGGACTACTGGAAACACCATATATTTT CASSSYSGTTGNTIYF TRBJ1-3 NA TRBV7-2 NA
TGTGCCAGCAGCCCCTCGCGCCACCCCACAGATACGCAGTATTTT CASSPSRHPTDTQYF TRBJ2-3 NA TRBV7-9 once
TGTGCCACCACCACAGGGGATGATGGAGATACGCAGTATTTT CATTTGDDGDTQYF TRBJ2-3 TRBD1 TRBV10-3 NA
TGTGCCAGCAGCCCCGGTTCCGGACAGGTCACTGAAGCTTTCTTT CASSPGSGQVTEAFF TRBJ1-1 TRBD1 TRBV9 NA
TGCGCCAGCAGCTTGCAACTAGCGGGGAACACCGGGGAGCTGTTTTTT CASSLQLAGNTGELFF TRBJ2-2 TRBD2 TRBV5-1 NA
TGTGCCAGCAGCTCTGGTAGCTTCTACCGATACTATGGCTACACCTTC CASSSGSFYRYYGYTF TRBJ1-2 NA TRBV7-8 NA
TGTGCCAGTAGTATCGGGACACCATCCTACGAGCAGTACTTC CASSIGTPSYEQYF TRBJ2-7 NA TRBV19 NA
TGCAGTGCTGGACTCCTGGGTGAGCAGTTCTTC CSAGLLGEQFF TRBJ2-1 NA TRBV20-1 NA
TGTGCCAGCAGTCCTGGGACAGGGAGGAGCGGTAATGAAAAACTGTTTTTT CASSPGTGRSGNEKLFF TRBJ1-4 TRBD1 TRBV27 NA
TGTGCCAGCAGCACAGGGAACGCTTCACCCCTCCACTTT CASSTGNASPLHF TRBJ1-6 NA TRBV7-3 NA
TGCGCCAGCAGCTATTCCTCTAGCGGAAACACCTACGAGCAGTACTTC CASSYSSSGNTYEQYF TRBJ2-7 TRBD2 TRBV5-1 NA
TGCGCCAGCAGCCACAAAGACGGGGTATGGCGGGGGGACACAGATACGCAGTATTTT CASSHKDGVWRGDTDTQYF TRBJ2-3 TRBD2 TRBV4-1 once
TGTGCCAGCAGTCCTCTGGACAGGACTTCCTACGAGCAGTACTTC CASSPLDRTSYEQYF TRBJ2-7 TRBD1 TRBV6-5 NA
TGTGCCAGCGAAAGTTGGACAGGGTCCACCGGGGAGCTGTTTTTT CASESWTGSTGELFF TRBJ2-2 TRBD1 TRBV7-9 NA
TGCAGCGTTGCGGGCAGGGGAAGCAATCAGCCCCAGCATTTT CSVAGRGSNQPQHF TRBJ1-5 NA TRBV29-1 NA
TGCGCCAGCAGCTTGGATCAGGTACAGGTCTCTGGAAACACCATATATTTT CASSLDQVQVSGNTIYF TRBJ1-3 NA TRBV5-1 NA
TGCGCCAGCAGCCAAGAAATTCGGTACGAGCAGTACTTC CASSQEIRYEQYF TRBJ2-7 NA TRBV4-3 NA
TGCGCCAGCAGCCAAGGGGAGGGAACTGAAGCTTTCTTT CASSQGEGTEAFF TRBJ1-1 NA TRBV4-3 NA
TGTGCCAGCAGTGGGGGACAGGGGGATAGTTCACCCCTCCACTTT CASSGGQGDSSPLHF TRBJ1-6 TRBD1 TRBV6-1 NA
TGTGCCATCAGGGAGAACAGGGAAAGGAACGAGCAGTACTTC CAIRENRERNEQYF TRBJ2-7 NA TRBV10-3 few
TGTGCCATAGGGACACAAAACACTGAAGCTTTCTTT CAIGTQNTEAFF TRBJ1-1 NA TRBV10-3 NA
TGTGCCAGCAGTCCCACAGGCTACGAGCAGTACTTC CASSPTGYEQYF TRBJ2-7 NA TRBV6-6 few
TGTGCCAGCAGTGAACTCCGAGGCCAGAACACTGAAGCTTTCTTT CASSELRGQNTEAFF TRBJ1-1 NA TRBV2 NA
TGTGCCAGCAGTGCCCCTTTATTGACAGGGTCCGGGGAGCTGTTTTTT CASSAPLLTGSGELFF TRBJ2-2 TRBD1 TRBV27 NA
TGTGCCAGCAGTTCCCCTTGGGGAGATAACTATGGCTACACCTTC CASSSPWGDNYGYTF TRBJ1-2 NA TRBV28 NA
TGTGCCAGCAGAGGTGGTGGGACAGGGGTTGAGACCCAGTACTTC CASRGGGTGVETQYF TRBJ2-5 TRBD1 TRBV6-1 NA
TGTGCCAGCGAGCCGGGGGGTCGCACAGATACGCAGTATTTT CASEPGGRTDTQYF TRBJ2-3 TRBD2 TRBV2 NA
TGCGCCAGCAGCCATGGGAACAGGGGGCCCGGGGAGCTGTTTTTT CASSHGNRGPGELFF TRBJ2-2 TRBD1 TRBV4-1 NA
TGTGCCAGCAGTCCCCGAGGGGGAATGGTGACCCAGTACTTC CASSPRGGMVTQYF TRBJ2-5 NA TRBV7-8 NA